The 24 T cell receptor beta chains reported below all come from one sample, sequenced in a study of CD8+CD57+ T cells in acquired aplastic anemia. TCR beta VDJ and CDR3 profiles were obtained from a genomic DNA template. TCRdb independently ran MiXCR on the reads; one entry per CDR3 protein. The repertoire includes about 220,000 distinct CDR3 sequences, 34% of them detected once, and 1% to 1.3% sits in the top ten. The sequencing sample was made of sorted CD4+, CD8+, or CD8+CD57+ T cells (not recorded which) from PBMCs. These receptors originate from a human donor in good health, serving as a control.

The rearrangement joins TRBV11-2 to TRBJ1-1, with D uncertain. Germline lookup yields CDR1 SGHAT and CDR2 FQNNGV. The CDR3 is 15 amino acids. Trimming left V 1 base short and J 6 bases short, with 15 bases between. CDR3 DNA: TGTGCCAGCAGCTTAGTCGGATTCAGGACCGCTGAAGCTTTCTTT. Its protein is CASSLVGFRTAEAFF.

The rearrangement joins TRBV20-1 to TRBJ2-3, with 9 bases fitting TRBD2. The germline V gene encodes CDR1 DFQATT and CDR2 SNEGSKA (reference sequence). The CDR3 has 14 residues. The J segment lost 5 bases and the V segment lost 6 bases, leaving 9 bases of the junction unmatched. In DNA form, the CDR3 reads TGCAGTGCGAGACTGGCGGGGGGGCGAGATACGCAGTATTTT. Protein product: CSARLAGGRDTQYF.

The chain carries TRBV7-3 and TRBJ1-4; D not certain. This CDR3 is built from 10 residues. V was pared by 1 base and J by 14 bases, with 5 bases between. Germline V gene data show CDR1 as SGHTA and CDR2 as FQGTGA. The CDR3 bases are TGTGCCAGCAGCTTAAAGGTTCTGTTTTTT. Translation: CASSLKVLFF.

The chain uses TRBV12-3 or TRBV12-4 and TRBJ2-2; D uncertain. The CDR3 contains 16 residues. V was pared by 5 bases and J by 0 bases, with 13 bases between. In nucleotides, the CDR3 is TGTGCCAGCAGTCCCTTGCCTGTCGCGAACACCGGGGAGCTGTTTTTT. Its translation is CASSPLPVANTGELFF.

The genes are TRBV19 and TRBJ2-5; D is undetermined. This CDR3 has 14 amino acids. V was cut by 4 bases and J by 4 bases, with 13 bases left in between. Germline CDR1 and CDR2: LNHDA and SQIVND (reference sequence). CDR3 bases: TGTGCCAGTAGTAGCCTCCAAGGGCGAGAGACCCAGTACTTC. It encodes CASSSLQGRETQYF.

The chain is built from TRBV29-1 and TRBJ1-1; D is perhaps TRBD1 (5 bases). The germline gives CDR1 SQVTM, CDR2 ANQGSEA. The CDR3 loop spans 13 amino acids. Trimming stripped 1 base from V and 4 bases from J, with 10 bases between. Here the CDR3 reads CSVEVGGATEAFF. The CDR3 DNA reads TGCAGCGTTGAAGTAGGAGGGGCCACTGAAGCTTTCTTT. The full variable domain, completed using reference TRBV29-1 and TRBJ1-1, is SAVISQKPSRDICQRGTSLTIQCQVDSQVTMMFWYRQQPGQSLTLIATANQGSEATYESGFVIDKFPISRPNLTFSTLTVSNMSPEDSSIYLCSVEVGGATEAFFGQGTRLTVV.

Many counts were recorded for this clonotype. This chain uses TRBV19 with TRBJ1-5, with D maybe TRBD1 (6 bases). The CDR3 spans 15 residues. Germline CDR1 reads LNHDA; CDR2 reads SQIVND (reference sequence). Between the trimmed V and J ends, which lost 8 bases and 9 bases, there was a span of 23 bases. The CDR3 coding sequence is TGTGCCAGTCGGGCCGGGGGGGCAGACCAACGGCCCCAGCATTTT. This translates into CASRAGGADQRPQHF.

This clonotype was observed many times. The chain is built from TRBV20-1 and TRBJ2-7; no definite D call. Per germline, CDR1 DFQATT and CDR2 SNEGSKA (reference sequence). The CDR3 sequence is 12 residues long. The V gene lost 1 base and the J gene lost 4 bases, with 8 bases spanning the gap. CDR3 sequence (DNA): TGCAGTGCTAGAGTCGGAAAATACGAGCAGTACTTC. This translates into CSARVGKYEQYF.

This clonotype was seen ten or more times. The genes are TRBV9 and TRBJ1-1; 7 nucleotides agree with TRBD1. This CDR3 has 16 amino acids. Losses at the gene ends were 0 bases for V and 3 bases for J; bases not matched to a gene: 8. The V gene's germline CDR1 is SGDLS and CDR2 YYNGEE. The CDR3 DNA sequence: TGTGCCAGCAGCGTAGCGGGTGGACAGGCTGACACTGAAGCTTTCTTT. Translation gives CASSVAGGQADTEAFF.

A single count supports this clonotype. The chain carries TRBV12-5 and TRBJ1-1, with 7 bases identical to TRBD1. Germline V lookup: CDR1 LGHNT, CDR2 FRNRAP. With 4 bases clipped from V and 2 bases from J, the junction kept 7 bases outside the gene matches. The CDR3 extends over 15 amino acids. The CDR3 DNA reads as TGTGCTAGTGGTTCCCGAGACAGGGTAAACACTGAAGCTTTCTTT. Translating gives CASGSRDRVNTEAFF. Full variable domain (remainder filled in from reference TRBV12-5 and TRBJ1-1): DARVTQTPRHKVTEMGQEVTMRCQPILGHNTVFWYRQTMMQGLELLAYFRNRAPLDDSGMPKDRFSAEMPDATLATLKIQPSEPRDSAVYFCASGSRDRVNTEAFFGQGTRLTVV.

This clonotype has a count of ten or more. This chain uses TRBV29-1 with TRBJ2-1; 13 nucleotides agree with TRBD2. This CDR3 is 13 amino acids long. Looked up from germline, CDR1 is SQVTM and CDR2 is ANQGSEA. V lost 2 bases and J lost 12; bases outside the gene matches: 4. CDR3 amino acids: CSVETTSGRGQFF. The DNA for the CDR3 is TGCAGCGTTGAAACAACTAGCGGGAGGGGGCAGTTCTTC.

This rearrangement joins TRBV29-1 to TRBJ2-7; D gene ambiguous. Deletions cut 3 bases from V and 1 base from J, with 4 bases between. The CDR3 is 11 amino acids. Germline CDR1 SQVTM, CDR2 ANQGSEA. This CDR3 is CSVEDSYEQYF. Here the CDR3 DNA reads TGCAGCGTTGAGGATTCCTACGAGCAGTACTTC.

This clonotype was counted ten times or more. This rearrangement joins TRBV19 to TRBJ1-3, with no clear D. Germline CDR1 and CDR2: LNHDA and SQIVND (reference sequence). This CDR3 is built from 17 residues. Trimming took 4 bases from V and 0 from J, leaving 16 bases between them. In nucleotides, the CDR3 is TGTGCCAGTAGTACGCTCAATGGGCCCGTCTCTGGAAACACCATATATTTT. Its translation: CASSTLNGPVSGNTIYF.

As regards this clonotype: The CDR3 does not end in the conserved phenylalanine or tryptophan, so this is likely a read error. The chain carries TRBV5-1 and TRBJ1-2; no reliable D call. Germline CDR1 and CDR2: SGHRS and YFSETQ. Trimming took off 0 bases at V and 1 base at J, with 10 bases between the two ends. CDR3 length equals 15 residues. The CDR3 is CASSLADRSNYGYTL. The DNA for the CDR3 is TGCGCCAGCAGCTTGGCGGACCGCAGTAACTATGGCTACACCCTC.

This clonotype was detected ten times or more. The V call is TRBV12-3 or TRBV12-4, the J call TRBJ1-2; 9 bases fit TRBD1. V lost 4 bases and J lost 8; bases outside the gene matches: 8. The CDR3 runs 14 residues. CDR3 residues: CASSSATGGKGYTF. The CDR3 DNA is TGTGCCAGCAGTTCGGCCACAGGGGGCAAAGGCTACACCTTC.

The rearrangement joins TRBV24-1 to TRBJ2-3; D remains unclear. The CDR3 is 14 residues long. CDR1 is KGHDR and CDR2 is SFDVKD in the germline V gene. Trimming took 4 bases from V and 3 from J, leaving 10 bases between them. The CDR3 loop reads CATSDRAETDTQYF. In DNA form, the CDR3 reads TGTGCCACCAGTGACCGGGCGGAGACAGATACGCAGTATTTT.

The J gene is TRBJ2-2, the V gene TRBV12-3 or TRBV12-4; possible D gene TRBD2, 5 bases. With 7 bases removed from V and 4 bases from J, the gap between germline ends came to 13 bases. The CDR3 has 14 residues. This CDR3 is CASTPSGFTGELFF. CDR3 bases: TGTGCCAGCACCCCGTCGGGGTTCACCGGGGAGCTGTTTTTT.

V and J are TRBV5-1 and TRBJ1-5; no firm D call. The CDR3 consists of 16 residues. V shed 0 bases and J shed 1 base, with 11 bases lying between them. Germline V lookup: CDR1 SGHRS, CDR2 YFSETQ. CDR3 sequence reads: CASSLEPGESNQPQHF. The CDR3 region has the DNA TGCGCCAGCAGCTTGGAGCCAGGCGAGAGCAATCAGCCCCAGCATTTT.

This sequence joins TRBV5-4 and TRBJ1-1; D may be TRBD1 (5 bases). The CDR3 covers 15 residues. V shed 3 bases and J shed 4 bases, with 16 bases lying between them. CDR1 and CDR2 (germline): SGHNT, YYREEE (reference sequence). CDR3 sequence: CASSSARTGGTEAFF. In nucleotides, the CDR3 is TGTGCCAGCAGCTCAGCCCGGACCGGGGGCACTGAAGCTTTCTTT. Filled out from reference TRBV5-4 and TRBJ1-1, the complete variable domain reads ETGVTQSPTHLIKTRGQQVTLRCSSQSGHNTVSWYQQALGQGPQFIFQYYREEENGRGNFPPRFSGLQFPNYSSELNVNALELDDSALYLCASSSARTGGTEAFFGQGTRLTVV.

This clonotype was detected ten times or more. This chain connects TRBV5-4 to TRBJ1-2; 8 bases map to TRBD1. The CDR3 has 16 residues. Germline-derived CDR1 and CDR2 are SGHNT and YYREEE (reference sequence). V was pared by 3 bases and J by 2 bases, with 9 bases of the junction left unmatched. CDR3 coding DNA: TGTGCCAGCAGCTCTCCCCCGACAGGGGCAAACTATGGCTACACCTTC. Its translation is CASSSPPTGANYGYTF.

This clonotype has more than one count but fewer than ten. The rearrangement joins TRBV4-1 to TRBJ1-3; D gene unclear. From germline, CDR1 is MGHRA and CDR2 YSYEKL. CDR3 length: 16 residues. Trimming cost V 4 bases and J 0 bases, with 13 bases left between them. CDR3 bases: TGCGCCAGCAGCCGGGAGGGAGGCGGCTCTGGAAACACCATATATTTT. Translation gives CASSREGGGSGNTIYF.

This clonotype came up many times. This chain uses TRBV20-1 with TRBJ2-7; tentatively, D is TRBD1 (6 bases). From germline, CDR1 is DFQATT and CDR2 SNEGSKA (reference sequence). The CDR3 loop spans 13 amino acids. V gave up 6 bases and J gave up 0 bases, with 12 bases separating them. DNA for the CDR3: TGCAGTGCCGGCAGGGGCCCCTCCTACGAGCAGTACTTC. Protein: CSAGRGPSYEQYF.

This clonotype was recorded many times. V and J are TRBV6-4 and TRBJ1-2, with 7 bases aligning to TRBD1. Germline V gene lookup returns CDR1 MRHNA and CDR2 SNTAGT. The CDR3 runs to 14 residues. The ends lost 10 bases at V and 1 base at J; junction bases unmatched: 9. Here the CDR3 DNA reads TGTGCCATACATCGACAGGGCGATAACTATGGCTACACCTTC. Translating gives CAIHRQGDNYGYTF.

In regard to this clonotype: This may arise from a read error, as a much more abundant clone is one base away. The missing conserved phenylalanine or tryptophan at the end of this CDR3 makes a read error likely. The rearrangement joins TRBV20-1 to TRBJ1-3; 7 bases are shared with TRBD1. V lost 3 bases, J lost 0 bases, and 2 bases stayed unmatched. Germline V gene lookup returns CDR1 DFQATT and CDR2 SNEGSKA (reference sequence). The CDR3 extends over 14 amino acids. The CDR3 loop reads CSARQGDSGNTIYS. The CDR3 bases are TGCAGTGCTAGGCAGGGGGACTCTGGAAACACCATATATTCT.